The 22 T cell receptor beta chains below come from one sample, sequenced in a study of CD8+ T cells in alopecia areata. Following extraction, RNA underwent reverse transcription to cDNA, which served as the sequencing template. Clones were read by immunoSEQ multiplex PCR, and TCRdb kept only the in-frame ones, dropping some. The sample holds 130,000 or so clones, around 60% seen once. Regarding treatment: oral pan-JAK inhibitor, 5-10 mg twice daily. The sequencing used CD4+ T cells sorted from blood, collected at week 4, from a patient treated with tofacitinib. The receptors derive from a human donor with alopecia areata.

This CDR3 is CASSQPGLSYEQYF. CDR3 sequence (DNA): TGTGCCAGCAGTCAACCGGGTCTCTCCTACGAGCAGTACTTC. This chain connects TRBV27 to TRBJ2-7; D remains unclear. Germline loops: CDR1 MNHEY, CDR2 SMNVEV (reference sequence). Deletions cut 5 bases from V and 0 bases from J, with 11 bases between. The CDR3 is 14 residues long.

On this clone: Distinct nucleotide sequences in the sample also encode this CDR3. The chain links TRBV7-2 to TRBJ2-3; D remains ambiguous. Per the germline V gene, CDR1 is SGHTA and CDR2 is FQGNSA. CDR3 length: 11 amino acids. With 2 bases removed from V and 5 bases from J, the gap between germline ends came to 2 bases. CDR3 sequence (DNA): TGTGCCAGCAGCTTAAAAGATACGCAGTATTTT. Protein product: CASSLKDTQYF.

The J gene is TRBJ2-5, the V gene TRBV7-3; 12 nucleotides align to TRBD2. This CDR3 has 17 amino acids. CDR1 SGHTA and CDR2 FQGTGA come from the germline V gene. Trimming at V came to 5 bases and at J to 1 base, leaving 8 bases not matched to a gene. This CDR3 is CASSASGRASRQETQYF. For the CDR3, the DNA is TGTGCCAGCAGCGCTAGCGGGAGGGCAAGTCGCCAAGAGACCCAGTACTTC.

The V and J genes are TRBV30 and TRBJ2-7; no definite D call. The V gene lost 0 bases and the J gene lost 0 bases, with 6 bases spanning the gap. The germline CDR1 and CDR2 sequences are GTSNPN and SVGIG (reference sequence). The CDR3 has 13 amino acids. The DNA for the CDR3 is TGTGCCTGGAGTGTACTCAGCTCCTACGAGCAGTACTTC. Residues: CAWSVLSSYEQYF. The full variable domain, rest sourced from reference TRBV30 and TRBJ2-7, is SQTIHQWPATLVQPVGSPLSLECTVEGTSNPNLYWYRQAAGRGLQLLFYSVGIGQISSEVPQNLSASRPQDRQFILSSKKLLLSDSGFYLCAWSVLSSYEQYFGPGTRLTVT.

This clone was observed a handful of times. Other DNA sequences in this sample translate to the same CDR3. V is TRBV29-1 and J is TRBJ1-2; 7 bases align to TRBD1. The V gene's germline CDR1 is SQVTM and CDR2 ANQGSEA. CDR3 size: 11 residues. Germline trimming cut 4 bases from V and 4 bases from J; bases unmatched to any gene: 0. This CDR3 reads CSVGDSYGYTF. For the CDR3, the DNA is TGCAGCGTTGGGGACAGCTATGGCTACACCTTC.

This clone was counted between two and nine times. This chain joins TRBV11-2 and TRBJ2-7; the D gene could be TRBD1 or TRBD2 (5 bases each). V dropped 1 base and J dropped 4 bases, with 17 bases sitting between them. The length of the CDR3 is 16 residues. CDR1 and CDR2 (germline): SGHAT, FQNNGV. The CDR3 sequence: CASSLVLQGPTYEQYF. Here the CDR3 DNA reads TGTGCCAGCAGCTTAGTCTTGCAGGGACCTACGTACGAGCAGTACTTC.

The chain combines TRBV27 with TRBJ2-5, with TRBD2 identical over 8 bases. The length of the CDR3 is 13 residues. The V gene's germline CDR1 is MNHEY and CDR2 SMNVEV (reference sequence). The V segment lost 5 bases and the J segment 5 bases; nucleotides outside the gene matches: 4. The CDR3 sequence is CASSGRLAETQYF. Here the CDR3 DNA reads TGTGCCAGCAGTGGGCGACTAGCGGAGACCCAGTACTTC.

This rearrangement joins TRBV19 to TRBJ2-1; TRBD2 agrees at 8 bases. V lost 9 bases, J lost 12 bases, and 16 bases stayed unmatched. CDR1 is LNHDA and CDR2 is SQIVND in the germline V gene (reference sequence). This CDR3 comprises 14 residues. This chain's CDR3 is CASADSGVNDGQFF. The CDR3, as DNA: TGTGCCAGCGCAGATAGCGGGGTTAACGACGGGCAGTTCTTC.

The DNA for the CDR3 is TGCGCCAGCAGCCAAGACATGAGCGTCACCGGGGAGCTGTTTTTT. The encoded protein is CASSQDMSVTGELFF. The chain uses TRBV4-3 and TRBJ2-2; D ambiguous. V gave up 0 bases and J gave up 4 bases, with 9 bases separating them. The germline V gene encodes CDR1 LGHNA and CDR2 YSLEER. The CDR3 runs 15 residues.

The chain carries TRBV5-5 and TRBJ1-5, with D perhaps TRBD1 (5 bases). The CDR3 extends over 15 amino acids. V lost 0 bases to trimming and J lost 9 bases, with 16 bases between them. Germline loops: CDR1 SGHKS, CDR2 YYEKEE (reference sequence). The CDR3 nucleotides are TGTGCCAGCAGCTTGGAACAGGCCCTGCCGATGCCCCAGCATTTT. Encoded protein: CASSLEQALPMPQHF.

This chain joins TRBV2 and TRBJ2-4; D ambiguous. Trimming shortened V by 2 bases and J by 9 bases, and 5 bases separated the two germline ends. CDR1 is SNHLY, CDR2 FYNNEI, per germline. There are 11 residues in the CDR3. The CDR3 coding sequence is TGTGCCAGCAGTGAATCCCCCATTCAGTACTTC. Protein: CASSESPIQYF.

V is TRBV23-1 and J is TRBJ2-7; a weak D match, TRBD2 (6 bases). TRBV23-1 is labeled an ORF, and its function is uncertain. The V gene lost 7 bases and the J gene lost 4 bases, with 14 bases spanning the gap. This CDR3 region has 13 residues. The CDR3 protein is CASIRRDPYEQYF. DNA of the CDR3: TGCGCCAGCATTCGGAGGGACCCGTACGAGCAGTACTTC.

The rearrangement links TRBV6-5 to TRBJ2-1; 11 bases agree with TRBD1. Germline V lookup: CDR1 MNHEY, CDR2 SVGAGI. Trimming removed 3 bases from V and 7 bases from J; junction bases left unmatched: 5. The length of the CDR3 is 15 residues. This CDR3 reads CASSYAGQGENEQFF. DNA for the CDR3: TGTGCCAGCAGTTATGCGGGACAGGGGGAAAATGAGCAGTTCTTC.

The V gene is TRBV23-1, the J gene TRBJ1-6; TRBD1 agrees at 9 bases. TRBV23-1 is an ORF for which the function is uncertain. Losses at the gene ends were 7 bases for V and 5 bases for J; bases not matched to a gene: 6. This CDR3 has 15 amino acids. The CDR3 protein is CASKDRGDDNSPLHF. CDR3 nucleotides: TGCGCCAGCAAAGACAGGGGGGACGATAATTCACCCCTCCACTTT.

This sequence joins TRBV6-6 and TRBJ2-7, with 11 positions matching TRBD1. The J segment lost 0 bases and the V segment lost 6 bases, leaving 1 base of the junction unmatched. The CDR3 is 14 residues long. The germline V gene has CDR1 MNHNY and CDR2 SVGAGI (reference sequence). The CDR3, as DNA: TGTGCCAGCAGGGGACAGGGGGGCTCCTACGAGCAGTACTTC. It codes for CASRGQGGSYEQYF.

This chain uses TRBV6-6 with TRBJ2-5; no definite D call. CDR1 is MNHNY and CDR2 is SVGAGI in the germline V gene (reference sequence). The CDR3 consists of 14 residues. The V end was cut by 6 bases, the J end by 1 base, with 12 bases between. This chain's CDR3 is CASSRADTQETQYF. The CDR3 nucleotides read TGTGCCAGCAGCCGCGCTGACACCCAAGAGACCCAGTACTTC.

This chain links TRBV5-1 with TRBJ1-5; the match to TRBD1 covers 7 bases. CDR3 length: 14 amino acids. Looked up from germline, CDR1 is SGHRS and CDR2 is YFSETQ. V gave up 1 base and J gave up 2 bases; unmatched junction bases: 0. CDR3 region: CASSLTGGNQPQHF. The CDR3 nucleotides read TGCGCCAGCAGCTTGACAGGGGGCAATCAGCCCCAGCATTTT.

This clone has a single count. The chain employs TRBV7-2 and TRBJ2-2, with no clear D. From germline, CDR1 is SGHTA and CDR2 FQGNSA. Trimming shortened V by 5 bases and J by 3 bases, and 10 bases separated the two germline ends. The CDR3 is made up of 14 amino acids. The CDR3 coding sequence is TGTGCCAGCAGCCCTCAGATATACACCGGGGAGCTGTTTTTT. Amino acids: CASSPQIYTGELFF.

This chain uses TRBV9 with TRBJ2-1, with 9 bases fitting TRBD2. With 7 bases clipped from V and 6 bases from J, the junction kept 11 bases outside the gene matches. The length of the CDR3 is 15 residues. Germline CDR1 SGDLS, CDR2 YYNGEE. In DNA form, the CDR3 reads TGTGCCAGCGGTGCCCGACTAGCGGCCTCCAATGAGCAGTTCTTC. This codes for CASGARLAASNEQFF.

The genes are TRBV2 and TRBJ2-3, with 8 bases identical to TRBD1. Germline CDR1 SNHLY, CDR2 FYNNEI. This CDR3 is 14 amino acids long. Germline trimming cut 6 bases from V and 2 bases from J; bases unmatched to any gene: 4. The CDR3 loop is CASRRTGNTDTQYF. CDR3 nucleotides: TGTGCCAGCAGGAGGACAGGGAACACAGATACGCAGTATTTT. Combining the CDR3 with reference TRBV2 and TRBJ2-3 gives the whole variable domain EPEVTQTPSHQVTQMGQEVILRCVPISNHLYFYWYRQILGQKVEFLVSFYNNEISEKSEIFDDQFSVERPDGSNFTLKIRSTKLEDSAMYFCASRRTGNTDTQYFGPGTRLTVL.

This clone was counted a single time. The CDR3 DNA is TGTGCCATCGCGGGGCCAGGGGACGAGCAGTACTTC. This gives the protein CAIAGPGDEQYF. The V and J genes are TRBV10-3 and TRBJ2-7; the D call may be TRBD1 or TRBD2 (6 bases each). The CDR3 extends over 12 amino acids. The V gene lost 8 bases and the J gene lost 5 bases, with 13 bases spanning the gap. Germline values: CDR1 ENHRY, CDR2 SYGVKD.

This clone was seen a few times. The CDR3 DNA reads TGTGCCTGGAGGTATGGACTAGCGGGCACCTACGAGCAGTACTTC. This translates into CAWRYGLAGTYEQYF. The chain links TRBV30 to TRBJ2-7, with 11 bases that match TRBD2. Per the germline V gene, CDR1 is GTSNPN and CDR2 is SVGIG (reference sequence). The trim removed 3 bases at V and 2 bases at J, leaving 6 bases unmatched. The CDR3 sequence is 15 residues long.